This T cell receptor beta chain emerged from a study of CD8+CD57+ T cells in acquired aplastic anemia. Study-level background: Each DNA sample taken from sorted CD4+ and CD8+ cells came to 3 to 4 ug on average.

Trimming pared 5 bases from V and 4 bases from J, leaving 18 bases between. Germline V gene data show CDR1 as LNHDA and CDR2 as SQIVND (reference sequence). The CDR3 is 16 residues long. General observations from the study: Shared by patients and controls, almost 30 CD8+ CDR3s were abundant in patients. CD8+ Simpson's diversity did not differ significantly between patients and controls.

Sequencing was done on patients that had shown CD8+CD57+ cell expansion by flow cytometry. There were no patients without severe acquired aplastic anemia. Profiles of TCR beta VDJ and CDR3 were generated from a genomic DNA template. Via MiXCR, TCRdb re-called the reads, giving one row per CDR3 protein. The table includes some 150,000 distinct CDR3 sequences, around 48% detected once. This clonotype was counted many times. The target antigen is unknown. The source material was sorted CD4+, CD8+, or CD8+CD57+ T cells (not recorded which) from PBMCs. The sequence came from a human donor with aplastic anemia. The chain is built from TRBV19 and TRBJ1-5; weak D call: TRBD1 (5 bases). CDR3 region: CASSPRDRRWNQPQHF. The CDR3 bases are TGTGCCAGTAGTCCCCGGGACCGGAGGTGGAATCAGCCCCAGCATTTT.